One sample yielded the 32 T cell receptor beta chains listed below, sequenced in a study of blood T cell repertoires in COVID-19. Profiled with immunoSEQ multiplex PCR; TCRdb holds only in-frame clones, not every one. Of 150,000 to 200,000 clones listed, more than 75% are singletons. The sample consisted of PBMCs or T cells enriched from blood (not recorded which). All receptors come from a woman aged 45 to 65 with acute COVID-19.

Comment on this clone: This CDR3 is also generated by other DNA sequences in the sample. The chain employs TRBV18 and TRBJ1-6, with D tentatively TRBD1 (6 bases). CDR1 KGHSH and CDR2 LQKENI come from the germline V gene. V lost 3 bases and J 10 bases, leaving 13 bases between the germline ends. This CDR3 region has 14 residues. CDR3 nucleotides: TGTGCCAGCTCACCGGCGGGGGGCGGATCACCCCTCCACTTT. Protein: CASSPAGGGSPLHF.

The chain is built from TRBV6-2 or TRBV6-3 and TRBJ2-2, with D possibly matching TRBD1 (5 bases). Trimming removed 2 bases at V and 5 bases at J, with 9 bases between. Germline assignment: CDR1 MNHEY and CDR2 SVGEGT. The CDR3 sequence is 14 residues long. CDR3 in DNA: TGTGCCAGCAGTTACCCAGGGATGACCGGGGAGCTGTTTTTT. Protein product: CASSYPGMTGELFF.

The CDR3 is CASKSQGGRYTF. The CDR3 nucleotides read TGTGCCAGCAAGTCACAGGGCGGCCGGTACACCTTC. This chain links TRBV28 with TRBJ1-2; weak D call: TRBD1 (6 bases). The CDR3 runs 12 residues. Germline V lookup: CDR1 MDHEN, CDR2 SYDVKM. Trimming took off 7 bases at V and 11 bases at J, with 17 bases between the two ends.

The chain has TRBV18 and TRBJ1-2; D may be TRBD1 (5 bases). This CDR3 region has 16 residues. Germline V lookup: CDR1 KGHSH, CDR2 LQKENI. Between the trimmed V and J ends, which lost 3 bases and 2 bases, there was a span of 16 bases. This CDR3 is CASSPGRANLNYGYTF. For the CDR3, the DNA is TGTGCCAGCTCACCGGGCAGGGCAAATCTAAACTATGGCTACACCTTC.

V and J are TRBV2 and TRBJ1-5, with D maybe TRBD1 (5 bases). This CDR3 has 12 residues. With 8 bases removed from V and 3 bases from J, the gap between germline ends came to 8 bases. Germline V lookup: CDR1 SNHLY, CDR2 FYNNEI. This CDR3 is CASGANNQPQHF. CDR3 in DNA: TGTGCCAGCGGGGCCAACAATCAGCCCCAGCATTTT.

This rearrangement joins TRBV6-5 to TRBJ2-1, with 8 bases fitting TRBD1. With V trimmed by 7 bases and J by 5 bases, 4 bases remained unmatched. The CDR3 consists of 13 residues. Germline loops: CDR1 MNHEY, CDR2 SVGAGI. In nucleotides, the CDR3 is TGTGCCAGCAACCTGGACAGGGACAATGAGCAGTTCTTC. Encoded protein: CASNLDRDNEQFF.

Here the CDR3 DNA reads TGTGCCAGCTCACCACCGGGGAGCCGGAGCACCGGGGAGCTGTTTTTT. This sequence encodes CASSPPGSRSTGELFF. V usage is TRBV18 and J usage is TRBJ2-2, with TRBD2 as a possible D gene (5 bases). This CDR3 has 16 residues. Germline V CDR1 and CDR2: KGHSH, LQKENI. V dropped 0 bases and J dropped 4 bases, with 12 bases sitting between them.

For this clone: This CDR3 is also generated by other DNA sequences in the sample. The chain employs TRBV27 and TRBJ2-5; 8 bases map to TRBD2. CDR3 length: 15 residues. From germline, CDR1 is MNHEY and CDR2 SMNVEV (reference sequence). The V and J ends lost 3 bases and 2 bases, in that order; junction bases with no gene match: 5. CDR3 sequence reads: CASSFLAGGQETQYF. CDR3 bases: TGTGCCAGCAGTTTCTTGGCGGGGGGTCAAGAGACCCAGTACTTC.

The genes are TRBV4-3 and TRBJ1-2; the D gene is possibly TRBD1 (5 bases). Looked up from germline, CDR1 is LGHNA and CDR2 is YSLEER. Trimming removed 1 base at V and 2 bases at J, with 11 bases between. The CDR3 runs to 15 residues. The CDR3 here is CASSQVQAGNYGYTF. The CDR3 region has the DNA TGCGCCAGCAGCCAAGTTCAGGCAGGGAACTATGGCTACACCTTC.

V and J are TRBV28 and TRBJ2-2, with D possibly being TRBD2 (5 bases). Trimming left V 6 bases short and J 6 bases short, with 8 bases between. Germline CDR1 is MDHEN and CDR2 is SYDVKM. The CDR3 extends over 12 amino acids. The CDR3 DNA follows: TGTGCCAGCAGCCTCGGGGCCGGGGAGCTGTTTTTT. Its translation: CASSLGAGELFF.

This chain uses TRBV28 with TRBJ2-7; 9 bases agree with TRBD1. The CDR3 extends over 13 amino acids. Looked up from germline, CDR1 is MDHEN and CDR2 is SYDVKM. V lost 6 bases and J lost 6; bases outside the gene matches: 6. For the CDR3, the DNA is TGTGCCAGCAGCACAGGGGGCTGGGGCGAGCAGTACGTC. The encoded protein is CASSTGGWGEQYV.

The V gene is TRBV2, the J gene TRBJ1-5, with a tentative D call TRBD1 (5 bases). Trimming left V 6 bases short and J 0 bases short, with 12 bases between. From germline, CDR1 is SNHLY and CDR2 FYNNEI. CDR3 length equals 15 residues. In DNA, the CDR3 is TGTGCCAGCAGGGAGACAGTCTATAGCAATCAGCCCCAGCATTTT. It yields the protein CASRETVYSNQPQHF.

The V call is TRBV21-1, the J call TRBJ1-5; no check of the table's D call, TRBD1, against the DNA was made. TRBV21-1 is annotated as a pseudogene. The CDR3 loop spans 16 amino acids. The CDR3 region is CASSPRRGNSNQPQHF. The CDR3 DNA sequence: TGTGCCAGCTCTCCCCGAAGGGGAAATAGCAATCAGCCCCAGCATTTT.

V and J are TRBV7-6 and TRBJ2-5; no definite D call. This CDR3 is 12 amino acids long. Deletions cut 4 bases from V and 5 bases from J, with 8 bases between. The germline CDR1 and CDR2 sequences are SGHVS and FNYEAQ. The CDR3 region has the DNA TGTGCCAGCAGCTCCCGCGCGGAGACCCAGTACTTC. This gives the protein CASSSRAETQYF.

The V and J genes are TRBV18 and TRBJ1-1, with D possibly being TRBD1 (5 bases). The CDR3 is made up of 15 amino acids. The germline V and J ends were trimmed by 2 bases and 2 bases, with 12 bases remaining between them. In germline, CDR1 is KGHSH, CDR2 LQKENI. CDR3 in DNA: TGTGCCAGCTCACCAGGGGCAGGTGCCAACACTGAAGCTTTCTTT. It translates to CASSPGAGANTEAFF.

The V gene is TRBV28, the J gene TRBJ1-3; 7 bases line up with TRBD1. The germline gives CDR1 MDHEN, CDR2 SYDVKM. This CDR3 has 16 amino acids. V was pared by 3 bases and J by 1 base, with 6 bases of the junction left unmatched. This CDR3 reads CASSLTGPRSGNTIYF. For the CDR3, the DNA is TGTGCCAGCAGTTTGACAGGGCCAAGATCTGGAAACACCATATATTTT.

The chain recombines TRBV2 with TRBJ1-2; no clear D. V was pared by 11 bases and J by 4 bases, with 14 bases between. Germline lookup yields CDR1 SNHLY and CDR2 FYNNEI. This CDR3 is 12 amino acids long. The CDR3 protein is CASGQSAYGYTF. The CDR3 nucleotides read TGTGCCTCAGGTCAGAGTGCCTATGGCTACACCTTC.

The chain joins TRBV29-1 to TRBJ1-3; 8 bases map to TRBD1. Germline CDR1 and CDR2: SQVTM and ANQGSEA. V shed 0 bases and J 2 bases; nucleotides not matched to a gene: 3. CDR3 length equals 15 residues. The CDR3 protein is CSVEDNRGAGNTIYF. DNA of the CDR3: TGCAGCGTTGAAGATAACAGGGGGGCTGGAAACACCATATATTTT.

J is TRBJ1-5 and V is TRBV28, with 9 bases that match TRBD1. Germline assignment: CDR1 MDHEN and CDR2 SYDVKM. Germline trimming cut 0 bases from V and 11 bases from J; bases unmatched to any gene: 8. The CDR3 is 15 residues long. CDR3 in amino acids: CASSLWATGGMTQHF. CDR3 bases: TGTGCCAGCAGTTTATGGGCGACAGGGGGAATGACCCAGCATTTT.

V usage is TRBV6-5 and J usage is TRBJ1-1; 7 bases line up with TRBD1. Germline assignment: CDR1 MNHEY and CDR2 SVGAGI. This CDR3 contains 15 residues. The trim removed 5 bases at V and 4 bases at J, leaving 10 bases unmatched. The CDR3 coding sequence is TGTGCCAGCAGTCCTCCCAGGGGGGCTTCCACTGAAGCTTTCTTT. Its translation is CASSPPRGASTEAFF.

This clone was seen a single time. J is TRBJ1-1 and V is TRBV9, with no clear D. Germline-derived CDR1 and CDR2 are SGDLS and YYNGEE. The V end lost 4 bases, the J end lost 1 base, and 8 bases lay between the germline ends. CDR3 size: 13 residues. Written as DNA, the CDR3 is TGTGCCAGCAGCTTCGAGGGGAACACTGAAGCTTTCTTT. Translation gives CASSFEGNTEAFF.

This clone occurred a few times. This chain links TRBV10-2 with TRBJ1-1, with 9 bases fitting TRBD1. Germline V gene lookup returns CDR1 WSHSY and CDR2 SAAADI. V trimming: 7 bases; J trimming: 11 bases; junction bases outside the gene matches: 11. This CDR3 spans 13 amino acids. DNA of the CDR3: TGCGCCAGCACCCCACCTCGGACAGGGGAGGCTTTCTTT. It codes for CASTPPRTGEAFF.

The CDR3, as DNA: TGTGCCAGCAGCCAAGGTGTGGCTGCCTATGGCTACACCTTC. Its translation: CASSQGVAAYGYTF. This chain connects TRBV3-1 (or the pseudogene TRBV3-2) to TRBJ1-2, with D unclear. The CDR3 loop spans 14 amino acids. The V end lost 1 base, the J end lost 4 bases, and 10 bases lay between the germline ends. The germline V gene has CDR1 LGHDT and CDR2 YNNKEL (reference sequence).

V gene TRBV15 combines with J gene TRBJ1-3; D is ambiguous. Germline V gene sequence: CDR1 LNHNV, CDR2 YYDKDF (reference sequence). This CDR3 spans 16 amino acids. Trimming took 1 base from V and 0 from J, leaving 10 bases between them. The CDR3 DNA sequence: TGTGCCACCAGCAGAGGATCTGGCAGCTCTGGAAACACCATATATTTT. It codes for CATSRGSGSSGNTIYF.

The rearrangement uses TRBV7-2 and TRBJ2-2, with 7 bases identical to TRBD1. Per germline, CDR1 SGHTA and CDR2 FQGNSA. Losses at the gene ends were 1 base for V and 1 base for J; bases not matched to a gene: 0. This CDR3 region has 15 residues. The CDR3 region has the DNA TGTGCCAGCAGCTTAGGGGACAGGAACACCGGGGAGCTGTTTTTT. Protein product: CASSLGDRNTGELFF.

This chain joins TRBV11-3 and TRBJ2-1, with a tentative D call TRBD2 (7 bases). V was clipped by 5 bases and J by 7 bases, with 18 bases between them. The CDR3 totals 15 residues. Germline CDR1 is SGHNT and CDR2 is YENEEA. The CDR3 DNA reads TGTGCCAGCAGCGTCTTGGAGGGGGGGCGGAATGAGCAGTTCTTC. Protein: CASSVLEGGRNEQFF.

The genes are TRBV6-5 and TRBJ2-2; TRBD2 matches at 8 bases. Trimming took 0 bases from V and 3 from J; bases not matched to a gene: 3. The germline V gene has CDR1 MNHEY and CDR2 SVGAGI. CDR3 size: 16 residues. The CDR3 nucleotides read TGTGCCAGCAGTTACTCGGCGGGGGGCTACACCGGGGAGCTGTTTTTT. Its translation: CASSYSAGGYTGELFF.

The chain carries TRBV11-2 and TRBJ2-1, with 8 positions matching TRBD1. The CDR3 contains 15 residues. Germline CDR1 is SGHAT and CDR2 is FQNNGV. With V trimmed by 5 bases and J by 6 bases, 9 bases remained unmatched. The DNA of the CDR3 is TGTGCCAGCAGCCCACGGACAGGGAGAGGCAATGAGCAGTTCTTC. This gives the protein CASSPRTGRGNEQFF.

The chain combines TRBV11-3 with TRBJ2-3; 15 bases agree with TRBD2. The CDR3 length is 17 residues. The V gene end was trimmed by 5 bases and the J gene end by 2 bases; junction bases not matched to a gene: 5. Germline values: CDR1 SGHNT, CDR2 YENEEA. CDR3: CASSARTSGGATDTQYF. The CDR3 DNA reads as TGTGCCAGCAGCGCACGGACTAGCGGGGGGGCCACAGATACGCAGTATTTT.

The chain is built from TRBV3-1 (or the pseudogene TRBV3-2) and TRBJ1-6; D gene unclear. The CDR3 is 15 residues long. Germline V gives CDR1 LGHDT, CDR2 YNNKEL (reference sequence). V was pared by 3 bases and J by 0 bases, with 6 bases between. CDR3 protein: CASSHGSSYNSPLHF. The CDR3 nucleotides are TGTGCCAGCAGCCATGGCAGCTCCTATAATTCACCCCTCCACTTT.

The rearrangement joins TRBV5-1 to TRBJ2-3; 10 nucleotides match TRBD1. This CDR3 has 18 amino acids. V gave up 0 bases and J gave up 8 bases; unmatched junction bases: 15. CDR1 and CDR2 (germline): SGHRS, YFSETQ. DNA of the CDR3: TGCGCCAGCAGCTTGGAGCTAATCGGGACAGGGGAAACGGGTACGCAGTATTTT. Encoded protein: CASSLELIGTGETGTQYF.

The rearrangement links TRBV15 to TRBJ1-2; TRBD1 is a possible D gene (6 bases). Germline CDR1 LNHNV, CDR2 YYDKDF (reference sequence). This CDR3 comprises 14 residues. Trimming cost V 7 bases and J 4 bases, with 16 bases left between them. The CDR3 coding sequence is TGTGCCACCAACTTGAGGGGGGGTTCCTATGGCTACACCTTC. It encodes CATNLRGGSYGYTF.